The next 31 T cell receptor beta chains were all read from a single sample in a study of blood T cells in healthy people across ages. Sample-barcoded 5' priming and a J-beta primer mix drove a second PCR of about 7 to 12 cycles. MiXCR, applied by TCRdb to the 5' RACE reads, yields one record per CDR3 protein. This table holds some 800,000 distinct CDR3 sequences, around 25% found once. The same specimen was also included in a second study, on T cells of mothers and their children.

Sequencing used blood. The source is a boy aged 5-17 years in good health.

Comment on this clonotype: An end of the junction differs from the germline gene, which may be a read error. The rearrangement uses TRBV28 and TRBJ2-5, with TRBD2 matching 7 bases. The CDR3 runs 15 residues. CDR1 is MDHEN, CDR2 SYDVKM, per germline. CDR3 coding DNA: TGTGCCAGCTCTCCTCGGGGGGATCCCACAGAGTCCCAGTACTTC. This gives the protein CASSPRGDPTESQYF.

This clonotype has a handful of counts. It may be a read error: a sequence one base away is much more abundant. The V call is TRBV28, the J call TRBJ1-5, with D hard to call. There are 12 residues in the CDR3. Germline V gene data show CDR1 as MDHEN and CDR2 as SYDVKM. The V and J ends lost 5 bases and 1 base respectively, with 3 bases between them. CDR3 loop: CASSISNQPQHF. The CDR3 DNA is TGTGCCAGCAGTATAAGCAATCAGCCCCAGCATTTT.

This clonotype was detected only a few times. V gene TRBV7-2 combines with J gene TRBJ2-7, with D possibly matching TRBD2 (5 bases). Trimming stripped 1 base from V and 2 bases from J, with 15 bases between. This CDR3 is 16 amino acids long. The germline V gene has CDR1 SGHTA and CDR2 FQGNSA. For the CDR3, the DNA is TGTGCCAGCAGCTTAGAAGGGAGCAACCTCCCCTACGAGCAGTACTTC. This codes for CASSLEGSNLPYEQYF.

This chain links TRBV5-1 with TRBJ2-1; the D is unclear. The germline gives CDR1 SGHRS, CDR2 YFSETQ. Trimming stripped 0 bases from V and 5 bases from J, with 12 bases between. The CDR3 spans 15 residues. The CDR3 reads CASSLAGQPHNEQFF. CDR3 nucleotide sequence: TGCGCCAGCAGCTTGGCCGGGCAGCCCCACAATGAGCAGTTCTTC.

A few counts support this clonotype. The CDR3 sequence: CASSQELAGGPHTQYF. In nucleotides, the CDR3 is TGCGCCAGCAGCCAGGAGCTAGCGGGGGGGCCGCATACGCAGTATTTT. The chain recombines TRBV4-3 with TRBJ2-3; 12 bases line up with TRBD2. The germline CDR1 and CDR2 sequences are LGHNA and YSLEER. The V and J ends lost 3 bases and 7 bases, in that order; junction bases with no gene match: 8. The CDR3 runs to 16 residues.

The rearrangement uses TRBV7-6 and TRBJ2-3; D not resolved. The length of the CDR3 is 13 residues. CDR1 is SGHVS and CDR2 is FNYEAQ in the germline V gene. The V gene lost 5 bases and the J gene lost 2 bases, with 8 bases spanning the gap. CDR3 residues: CASSHGTTDTQYF. The CDR3, as DNA: TGTGCCAGCAGCCACGGAACCACAGATACGCAGTATTTT.

This chain connects TRBV19 to TRBJ2-4, with D unclear. The V end lost 10 bases, the J end lost 4 bases, and 11 bases lay between the germline ends. This CDR3 region has 12 residues. Germline V gene data show CDR1 as LNHDA and CDR2 as SQIVND (reference sequence). Here the CDR3 DNA reads TGTGCCACCAGTTTGGGAAAAAACATTCAGTACTTC. This encodes CATSLGKNIQYF.

This clonotype was observed a handful of times. As DNA, the CDR3 is TGTGCCATCAGCGGGGGGGCTAGCGGGCTTGAGACCCAGTACTTC. Its translation is CAISGGASGLETQYF. The chain has TRBV10-3 and TRBJ2-5; TRBD2 aligns across 8 bases. The CDR3 sequence is 15 residues long. Germline values: CDR1 ENHRY, CDR2 SYGVKD. V lost 6 bases and J lost 5; bases outside the gene matches: 11.

This clonotype was found a few times. V is TRBV7-9 and J is TRBJ1-4, with no clear D. Trimming pared 5 bases from V and 4 bases from J, leaving 14 bases between. CDR3 length: 15 amino acids. Germline V gives CDR1 SEHNR, CDR2 FQNEAQ (reference sequence). Written as DNA, the CDR3 is TGTGCCAGCAGCGGGGAAGCAGTACATAATGAAAAACTGTTTTTT. Protein sequence: CASSGEAVHNEKLFF.

This sequence joins TRBV29-1 and TRBJ2-3; 11 bases agree with TRBD1. In germline, CDR1 is SQVTM, CDR2 ANQGSEA. The V gene end was trimmed by 2 bases and the J gene end by 2 bases; junction bases not matched to a gene: 3. The CDR3 covers 15 residues. CDR3 sequence: CSVERDRGSTDTQYF. Here the CDR3 DNA reads TGCAGCGTTGAACGGGACAGGGGGTCCACAGATACGCAGTATTTT.

The V call is TRBV20-1, the J call TRBJ2-4, with TRBD2 matching 7 bases. Germline CDR1 and CDR2: DFQATT and SNEGSKA (reference sequence). The CDR3 contains 13 residues. Losses at the gene ends were 0 bases for V and 7 bases for J; bases not matched to a gene: 3. The CDR3 region is CSARDWGGNIQYF. The CDR3 nucleotides read TGCAGTGCTAGAGATTGGGGGGGGAACATTCAGTACTTC.

This clonotype was seen a few times. The chain carries TRBV28 and TRBJ1-4; D unresolved. From germline, CDR1 is MDHEN and CDR2 SYDVKM. V lost 3 bases to trimming and J lost 0 bases, with 8 bases between them. CDR3 length: 15 amino acids. CDR3 in DNA: TGTGCCAGCAGTTTTTCAGACTCAACTAATGAAAAACTGTTTTTT. Amino acids: CASSFSDSTNEKLFF.

The rearrangement joins TRBV28 to TRBJ1-1; D gene uncertain. In germline, CDR1 is MDHEN, CDR2 SYDVKM. The V end was cut by 4 bases, the J end by 0 bases, with 9 bases between. The CDR3 contains 14 residues. The CDR3 protein is CASSSGNMNTEAFF. DNA of the CDR3: TGTGCCAGCAGTTCGGGCAACATGAACACTGAAGCTTTCTTT.

This chain joins TRBV29-1 and TRBJ1-5, with TRBD1 identical over 8 bases. The CDR3 totals 11 residues. Germline-derived CDR1 and CDR2 are SQVTM and ANQGSEA. In nucleotides, the CDR3 is TGCGGCAGGGGGCTTGATCAGCCCCAGCATTTT. It specifies CGRGLDQPQHF.

This clonotype was counted a few times. The V call is TRBV27, the J call TRBJ2-2, with 12 bases identical to TRBD2. V was clipped by 2 bases and J by 7 bases; unmatched bases: 5. The germline gives CDR1 MNHEY, CDR2 SMNVEV (reference sequence). The CDR3 covers 16 residues. The CDR3 DNA is TGTGCCAGCAGTTTACTAGCGGGAGGGTTTGGCGGGGAGCTGTTTTTT. Translation: CASSLLAGGFGGELFF.

This clonotype was found a few times. The chain recombines TRBV4-3 with TRBJ2-1; the match to TRBD2 covers 13 bases. The V gene's germline CDR1 is LGHNA and CDR2 YSLEER. CDR3 length: 18 residues. J gave up 7 bases and V 4 bases, and 13 bases lay outside the gene matches. Here the CDR3 reads CASSPGQDLLAGGNEQFF. The CDR3 region has the DNA TGCGCCAGCAGCCCCGGACAGGACCTACTAGCGGGAGGGAATGAGCAGTTCTTC.

The V call is TRBV4-3, the J call TRBJ2-5; D unclear. The closer fit of TRBJ2-7 to the DNA end suggests the J call may be wrong. This CDR3 region has 13 residues. Germline CDR1 LGHNA, CDR2 YSLEER. CDR3 sequence: CASSHGKSYEQYF. DNA for the CDR3: TGCGCCAGCAGCCACGGCAAGAGCTACGAGCAGTACTTC.

CDR3 sequence (DNA): TGTGCCAGCAGCGTAGTTCAGGGTGATGAGCAGTTCTTC. It is translated as CASSVVQGDEQFF. The chain employs TRBV9 and TRBJ2-1; possible D gene TRBD1, 5 bases. Trimming took off 0 bases at V and 8 bases at J, with 9 bases between the two ends. Germline CDR1 is SGDLS and CDR2 is YYNGEE. This CDR3 has 13 residues.

This clonotype was counted between two and nine times. The chain recombines TRBV28 with TRBJ1-5; D ambiguous. The germline V and J ends were trimmed by 6 bases and 5 bases, with 11 bases remaining between them. The CDR3 covers 13 residues. Per the germline V gene, CDR1 is MDHEN and CDR2 is SYDVKM. The CDR3 here is CASRIQMDQPQHF. CDR3 DNA: TGTGCCAGCAGAATACAGATGGATCAGCCCCAGCATTTT.

This clonotype has just a few counts. The chain joins TRBV6-1 to TRBJ1-2; D perhaps matches TRBD1 (5 bases). The CDR3 is 14 amino acids. V was trimmed by 1 base and J by 4 bases, leaving 10 bases between them. Germline values: CDR1 MNHNS, CDR2 SASEGT. CDR3 sequence (DNA): TGTGCCAGCAGTGAAGGGGGCTGGAGCTATGGCTACACCTTC. It yields the protein CASSEGGWSYGYTF.

This clonotype has a count of ten or more. V and J are TRBV7-6 and TRBJ2-5; the D is unclear. V was pared by 4 bases and J by 3 bases, with 3 bases between. CDR3 length: 11 residues. Germline V gives CDR1 SGHVS, CDR2 FNYEAQ. Written as DNA, the CDR3 is TGTGCCAGCAGCTATAAAGAGACCCAGTACTTC. This sequence encodes CASSYKETQYF.

The CDR3 loop reads CASSLPVSGGTDTQYF. CDR3 bases: TGTGCCAGCAGCCTTCCCGTAAGCGGGGGTACAGATACGCAGTATTTT. The chain joins TRBV12-3 or TRBV12-4 to TRBJ2-3; the match to TRBD2 covers 8 bases. V lost 6 bases to trimming and J lost 3 bases; unmatched junction nucleotides: 11. There are 16 residues in the CDR3.

This chain links TRBV10-3 with TRBJ2-7, with 7 bases aligning to TRBD2. With 0 bases clipped from V and 0 bases from J, the junction kept 5 bases outside the gene matches. The CDR3 runs to 16 residues. Germline loops: CDR1 ENHRY, CDR2 SYGVKD. CDR3 in amino acids: CAISESGGGHSYEQYF. The CDR3 DNA reads as TGTGCCATCAGTGAGTCTGGGGGAGGGCACTCCTACGAGCAGTACTTC.

The rearrangement links TRBV28 to TRBJ2-5; 8 bases align to TRBD2. V dropped 0 bases and J dropped 7; count of bases not matched to a gene: 7. Germline V gene sequence: CDR1 MDHEN, CDR2 SYDVKM. This CDR3 region has 15 residues. The CDR3 sequence: CASSLWGSGKGTQYF. The CDR3 DNA reads as TGTGCCAGCAGTTTATGGGGTAGCGGGAAGGGGACCCAGTACTTC.

This clonotype has ten or more counts. For the CDR3, the DNA is TGTGCCAGCAGCTTCGGGGGGGAGGGGGCCCTGCACGAGCAGTACTTC. Its translation: CASSFGGEGALHEQYF. The rearrangement uses TRBV7-9 and TRBJ2-7, with a weak D call TRBD2 (8 bases). V gave up 3 bases and J gave up 5 bases, with 20 bases separating them. The CDR3 contains 16 residues. Germline V CDR1 and CDR2: SEHNR, FQNEAQ (reference sequence).

Points on this clonotype: An end of the junction differs from the germline gene, which may be a read error. The V call is TRBV7-7, the J call TRBJ2-5, with D uncertain. The CDR3 sequence is 14 residues long. Germline V gene sequence: CDR1 SSHAT, CDR2 FNYEAQ (reference sequence). This CDR3 is CASSYRGLQETQYF. CDR3 DNA: TGTGCTAGCAGCTATAGAGGATTACAAGAGACCCAGTACTTC. Filled out from reference TRBV7-7 and TRBJ2-5, the complete variable domain reads GAGVSQSPRYKVTKRGQDVTLRCDPISSHATLYWYQQALGQGPEFLTYFNYEAQPDKSGLPSDRFSAERPEGSISTLTIQRTEQRDSAMYRCASSYRGLQETQYFGPGTRLLVL.

This clonotype was counted a few times. The chain recombines TRBV15 with TRBJ1-1, with TRBD1 identical over 9 bases. Germline V CDR1 and CDR2: LNHNV, YYDKDF (reference sequence). The CDR3 runs 14 residues. J was trimmed by 0 bases and V by 6 bases; bases with no gene match: 2. The CDR3 loop is CATSGQGLNTEAFF. In nucleotides, the CDR3 is TGTGCCACCAGTGGACAGGGGCTGAACACTGAAGCTTTCTTT. Full variable domain (missing parts from reference TRBV15 and TRBJ1-1): DAMVIQNPRYQVTQFGKPVTLSCSQTLNHNVMYWYQQKSSQAPKLLFHYYDKDFNNEADTPDNFQSRRPNTSFCFLDIRSPGLGDTAMYLCATSGQGLNTEAFFGQGTRLTVV.

The rearrangement uses TRBV20-1 and TRBJ1-1; D not resolved. V lost 6 bases, J lost 0 bases, and 11 bases lay in between. Germline-derived CDR1 and CDR2 are DFQATT and SNEGSKA (reference sequence). The CDR3 covers 13 residues. The CDR3: CSAPLDMNTEAFF. The CDR3, as DNA: TGCAGTGCCCCTCTAGACATGAACACTGAAGCTTTCTTT.

V is TRBV12-3 or TRBV12-4 and J is TRBJ2-1, with 7 bases lining up with TRBD2. V was pared by 11 bases and J by 6 bases, with 10 bases of the junction left unmatched. This CDR3 comprises 13 residues. CDR3 sequence: CASGERGGNEQFF. CDR3 nucleotide sequence: TGTGCCTCGGGGGAGCGGGGAGGCAATGAGCAGTTCTTC.

This clonotype has only a few counts. The chain links TRBV7-9 to TRBJ2-1, with 10 bases fitting TRBD2. Germline V gene lookup returns CDR1 SEHNR and CDR2 FQNEAQ (reference sequence). This CDR3 region has 16 residues. V lost 3 bases to trimming and J lost 5 bases; unmatched junction nucleotides: 7. In DNA, the CDR3 is TGTGCCAGCAGCTTCCCTCTAGCGGGAGAACACAATGAGCAGTTCTTC. This sequence encodes CASSFPLAGEHNEQFF.

The V gene is TRBV29-1, the J gene TRBJ2-5; no clear D. This CDR3 has 12 amino acids. Germline V CDR1 and CDR2: SQVTM, ANQGSEA. Trimming pared 3 bases from V and 0 bases from J, leaving 5 bases between. CDR3 in DNA: TGCAGCGTTGAGGGGAACCAAGAGACCCAGTACTTC. Translated: CSVEGNQETQYF.